The text below deals with one T cell receptor (beta chain). This clonotype was seen only a few times. It lacks a known antigen. Per-base qualities were not stored, and no clone one base away is much larger. cDNA synthesis used template-switch 5'RACE with a primer carrying a 10-nucleotide random unique molecular identifier tagging each TCR transcript. Over 170 million TCR-beta sequences, covering 15-18 subjects, were produced in each sequencing run. The RNeasy kit was used for extraction of total RNA. The KAPA Real-time Library Amplification kit was used to amplify TCR-beta VDJ regions with primers targeting the TCR constant region and the 5'RACE anchor. Sample indexes and Illumina adaptors were added in a first PCR, and a second PCR then increased library yield. After Ampure bead purification, the TCR product of roughly 650 bp was size-selected on a 2% E-gel SizeSelection system. Before pooling, libraries had their quality checked on a Bioanalyzer, their concentration measured with Qubit, and their quantity determined with the Kapa Library Quantification kit. An Illumina HiSeq 2500 sequenced the libraries paired-end 2 x 150 bp. To increase sequence diversity, roughly 24-30% phiX was spiked into each library pool. As for the authors' bioinformatics: Quality-filtered reads were processed with the UMI-based MiGEC pipeline, which removed over 75% of raw TCR sequences during error correction. VDJ genes were aligned to IMGT germline references, and each clonotype was defined by a unique CDR3 amino acid sequence together with V-J genes. Clonal expansion, Shannon diversity and CDR3 relatedness (CalcPairwiseDistances, ClusterSamples) were evaluated with VDJtools, and phylogenetic trees were built with CLCbio workbench. Expanded clones were defined as having at least 8 unique UMIs, based on coefficient-of-variation modelling across technical triplicates. In TCRdb, the public reads were trimmed at Q25 with fastp and aligned with MiXCR, with productive beta chains retained. Each record represents a unique CDR3 protein, reported with the most common genes and DNA among its rows. These V and J calls are TCRdb output, not the study's own analysis. This sample comprises about 57,000 distinct CDR3 sequences, roughly 10% of them detected only once. The ten largest account for 6% to 8.5% of the sample.

According to the study, the label for this sample's time point signals: longitudinal time-point 1 (baseline). For the unsorted PBMC libraries, 2 million PBMCs were stored in RNAlater at -80 degrees C until RNA extraction and were used to generate the libraries. PBMCs were separated from peripheral blood using Ficoll-Hypaque density gradient centrifugation and then cryopreserved in liquid nitrogen. Trimming removed 7 bases from V and 7 bases from J, leaving 13 bases between the germline ends. The germline V gene (reference sequence) provides CDR1 DFQATT and CDR2 SNEGSKA. The CDR3, cysteine through phenylalanine, is 11 amino acids long. Only the CDR3 DNA is retained, 33 bases long and in frame from the first base. The sample originates from a study of neurological immune-mediated disorders (dated by TCRdb to about 2019). Background on the whole study: Peripheral blood TCR-beta repertoires from HTLV-I-associated myelopathy (HAM/TSP) patients, multiple sclerosis patients and healthy controls were compared by UMI-based sequencing. The cohort was made up of 68 subjects, consisting of 15 or so HAM/TSP patients, around 35 multiple sclerosis patients and about 20 healthy controls. Alongside PBMC samples, the set of about 100 TCR-beta libraries contained longitudinal samples, technical triplicates, and paired CD4+ and CD8+ T-cell subsets that had been sorted. Each longitudinal HAM/TSP and healthy donor was sampled at 3 time-points spaced at about 3-45 month intervals. General conclusions and limits of the study: Expanded clones from different subjects shared no identical CDR3 amino acid sequences, which suggests that TCR-beta repertoires were private in all groups. TCR clonal expansion was highest in HAM/TSP patients and lowest in MS patients, with MS patients falling below even healthy controls.

This chain is built from TRBV20-1 and TRBJ2-5; TRBD1 is a weak D gene call, 6 bases matching. The sample taken for sequencing was PBMCs. This receptor was taken from a male donor with HTLV-1-associated myelopathy (HAM/TSP). Here the CDR3 is given as CSVDRTGTQYF. The DNA is TGCAGTGTCGACAGGACGGGGACCCAGTACTTC.